This T cell receptor beta chain was captured by sequencing in a study of STAT3 mutations in large granular lymphocyte leukemia (dated by TCRdb to the late 2010s). About the full investigation: Canonical activating STAT3 mutations were detected in roughly half of the longitudinally sequenced T-LGLL patients. More than half of T-LGLL patients received one or more immunosuppressive therapy regimens, with hematologic response in approximately 41% of those treated. To reconstruct clonal hierarchy and dynamics, serial deep sequencing of TCRbeta CDR3 and STAT3 was performed in patients with T-cell large granular lymphocyte leukemia. From an initial cohort of 207 LGL patients, roughly 20 representative T-LGLL cases were selected for longitudinal TCRbeta and STAT3 sequencing. As controls, the study also included longitudinal sequencing of a couple of patients with natural killer LGL leukemia. For each patient, sequencing was performed at an average of around 4 time points, with a range of 2 to 8 samplings. Overall study outcomes, separate from this receptor: At least one immunodominant TCRbeta clonotype was present in every T-LGLL patient, and multiple immunodominant subclonotypes appeared in about half of the T-LGLL patients. Because codominant clonotypes persisted in some patients, a small but highly pathogenic clone may have been missed. Because no samples were available when a clone first appeared, clonal expansion was inferred from samplings taken at other points. The linking of therapy response to changes in TCR clonal burden was complicated by variable intervals between samplings and differing treatment regimens. In 6 of 18 patients, TCR clonotype switching occurred after therapy, and every newly emerging clone was STAT3 wild type. Several patients had a dominant TCR clone burden greater than the STAT3 mutant burden, which suggests that the STAT3 mutation arose secondarily within a clone that had already expanded.

DNA was extracted from blood mononuclear cells, and the same DNA was used for both TCR and STAT3 sequencing. V is pared back by 0 bases and J by 3 bases, with 11 bases lying between the germline termini. Counted from cysteine to phenylalanine, this CDR3 has 15 amino acids. The CDR3 DNA has 45 bases and is translated from base 1. CDR1 and CDR2, per the germline V gene, are LGHNA and YSLEER. Points on this clone: It lacks a known antigen. Within one base of it there is no much larger clone, and no base qualities were kept.

An Illumina MiSeq was used to sequence the TCRbeta libraries, yielding an average of roughly 41,000 productive templates per sample. Multiplex PCR amplification was used to generate TCRbeta CDR3 libraries with the immunoSEQ assay. The source study handled its data this way. Repertoire diversity was calculated as previously defined, with values near 0 taken to indicate extremely monoclonal samples. The table comes from immuneACCESS by way of TCRdb, which keeps in-frame sequences with V and J called. Part of the clones is missing from these tables; in studies checked, under half for an unresolved V gene and the rest for unknown reasons. The V and J calls and the clone size are those of that table, but D and trimming were determined from the DNA. This sample comprises tens of thousands of clones, around 85% of them detected only once. Of the sample, about 13% falls within the top ten clones.

The sequencing input was peripheral blood mononuclear cells. Recombination connected TRBV4-3 to TRBJ1-2; D gene: possibly TRBD1, on 5 matching bases. The receptor comes from a man in his 60s with T-cell large granular lymphocyte leukemia. Some clones in this sample may be carry-over from other donors' samples. The age is the age at diagnosis. This receptor carries the CDR3 CASSQDGTTYYGYTF. The DNA reads as follows: TGCGCCAGCAGCCAAGATGGGACCACTTACTATGGCTACACCTTC.